Shown below are 5 T cell receptor beta chains from a single sample sequenced in a study of blood T cells in healthy people across ages. A second PCR, run for roughly 7 to 11 cycles, used a sample-barcoded 5' primer plus a J-beta primer mix. A single record per CDR3 protein comes from TCRdb applying MiXCR to the 5' RACE reads. The sample has about 1,400,000 distinct CDR3 sequences; roughly 40% are singletons. Source material: blood. These TCRs come from a woman aged 18-29 years in good health.

The rearrangement links TRBV9 to TRBJ2-5; D ambiguous. The CDR3 loop spans 13 amino acids. Between the trimmed V and J ends, which lost 0 bases and 11 bases, there was a span of 14 bases. Per germline, CDR1 SGDLS and CDR2 YYNGEE. For the CDR3, the DNA is TGTGCCAGCAGCGTAGGTGCGAAATCAGAGCAGTACTTC. Protein product: CASSVGAKSEQYF.

This clonotype was recorded a few times. In nucleotides, the CDR3 is TGTGCCAGCAGTTTATCGCTGTTCGAACAGCGGGGGGACTCTGGGGCCAACGTCCTGACTTTC. This sequence encodes CASSLSLFEQRGDSGANVLTF. The chain joins TRBV27 to TRBJ2-6; 9 bases are shared with TRBD2. The CDR3 extends over 21 amino acids. Germline lookup yields CDR1 MNHEY and CDR2 SMNVEV (reference sequence). Losses at the gene ends were 0 bases for V and 0 bases for J; bases not matched to a gene: 12.

The CDR3 sequence is CASSWELGGFEAFF. CDR3 in DNA: TGTGCCAGCAGCTGGGAACTGGGAGGGTTTGAAGCTTTCTTT. The genes are TRBV5-5 and TRBJ1-1; no firm D call. CDR3 length equals 14 residues. CDR1 is SGHKS and CDR2 is YYEKEE in the germline V gene (reference sequence). Trimming removed 3 bases from V and 7 bases from J, with 16 bases in between.

This chain links TRBV5-1 with TRBJ1-1; a possible D gene is TRBD1 (5 bases). Germline V gives CDR1 SGHRS, CDR2 YFSETQ. V lost 0 bases to trimming and J lost 5 bases, with 14 bases between them. CDR3 length: 15 residues. Written as DNA, the CDR3 is TGCGCCAGCAGCTTGGGACAGTCCGCGGGGACTGAAGCTTTCTTT. Translated, it gives CASSLGQSAGTEAFF. The full variable domain, completed using reference TRBV5-1 and TRBJ1-1, is KAGVTQTPRYLIKTRGQQVTLSCSPISGHRSVSWYQQTPGQGLQFLFEYFSETQRNKGNFPGRFSGRQFSNSRSEMNVSTLELGDSALYLCASSLGQSAGTEAFFGQGTRLTVV.

This clonotype was seen once. A read error may account for a junction end that differs from germline. This rearrangement joins TRBV4-2 to TRBJ2-3, with 7 nucleotides matching TRBD2. The CDR3 sequence is 16 residues long. Per germline, CDR1 LGHNA and CDR2 YNFKEQ. The CDR3 is CASGQRASGPSDTQYF. The DNA of the CDR3 is TGTGCCAGCGGCCAAAGGGCTAGCGGACCGAGTGATACGCAGTATTTT.